This T cell receptor (beta chain) is drawn from a study of early T cells in non-severe SARS-CoV-2 infection. MiXCR was run by TCRdb on the 5' RACE reads, yielding one entry per CDR3 protein. This sample has over 80,000 distinct CDR3 sequences; approximately 12% occur once, and the top ten carry under 4.5%. Trimming left V 3 bases short and J 7 bases short, with 13 bases between. In germline, CDR1 is KGHSH, CDR2 LQKENI. The length of the CDR3 is 15 residues. This TCR came from an adult who was a healthcare worker with PCR-confirmed SARS-CoV-2 infection or an uninfected control (not recorded which). The V gene is TRBV18, the J gene TRBJ1-6, with D possibly being TRBD1 (5 bases). The specimen was whole blood, collected at baseline. Here the CDR3 DNA reads TGTGCCAGCTCACCGGGTGGGACGGGAAATTCACCCCTCCACTTT. It is translated as CASSPGGTGNSPLHF. Supplemented by reference TRBV18 and TRBJ1-6, the full variable domain reads NAGVMQNPRHLVRRRGQEARLRCSPMKGHSHVYWYRQLPEEGLKFMVYLQKENIIDESGMPKERFSAEFPKEGPSILRIQQVVRGDSAAYFCASSPGGTGNSPLHFGNGTRLTVT.